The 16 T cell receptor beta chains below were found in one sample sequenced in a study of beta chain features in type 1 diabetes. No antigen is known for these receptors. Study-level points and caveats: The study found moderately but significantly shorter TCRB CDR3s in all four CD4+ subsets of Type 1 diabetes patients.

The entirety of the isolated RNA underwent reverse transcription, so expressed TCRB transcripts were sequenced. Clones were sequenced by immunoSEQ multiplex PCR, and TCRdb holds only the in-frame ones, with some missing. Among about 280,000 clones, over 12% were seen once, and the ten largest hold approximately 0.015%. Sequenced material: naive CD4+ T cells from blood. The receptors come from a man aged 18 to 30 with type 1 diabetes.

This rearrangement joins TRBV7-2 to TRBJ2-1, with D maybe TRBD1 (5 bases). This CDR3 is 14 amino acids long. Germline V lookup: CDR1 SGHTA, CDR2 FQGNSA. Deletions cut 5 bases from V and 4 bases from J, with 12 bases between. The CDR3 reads CASSPTGFYNEQFF. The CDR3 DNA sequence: TGTGCCAGCAGCCCTACAGGTTTTTACAATGAGCAGTTCTTC.

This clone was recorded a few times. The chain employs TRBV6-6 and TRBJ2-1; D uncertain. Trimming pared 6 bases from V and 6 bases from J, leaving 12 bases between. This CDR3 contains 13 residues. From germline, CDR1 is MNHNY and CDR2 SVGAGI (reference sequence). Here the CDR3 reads CASSPPGGNEQFF. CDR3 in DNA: TGTGCCAGCAGCCCGCCTGGCGGCAATGAGCAGTTCTTC.

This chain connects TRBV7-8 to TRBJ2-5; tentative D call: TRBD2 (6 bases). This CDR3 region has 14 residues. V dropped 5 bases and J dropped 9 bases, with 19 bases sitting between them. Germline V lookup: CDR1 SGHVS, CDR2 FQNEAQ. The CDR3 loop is CASSPRFREEAQYF. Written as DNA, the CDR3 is TGTGCCAGCAGCCCGCGGTTTAGGGAGGAGGCCCAGTACTTC.

DNA for the CDR3: TGTGCCAGCAGTGCCCAGGGATGGACTGAAGCTTTCTTT. It encodes CASSAQGWTEAFF. The gene calls are TRBV25-1 and TRBJ1-1; a weak D match, TRBD1 (5 bases). The V end lost 4 bases, the J end lost 5 bases, and 11 bases lay between the germline ends. This CDR3 has 13 residues. The germline CDR1 and CDR2 sequences are MGHDK and SYGVNS. Full variable domain (remainder filled in from reference TRBV25-1 and TRBJ1-1): EADIYQTPRYLVIGTGKKITLECSQTMGHDKMYWYQQDPGMELHLIHYSYGVNSTEKGDLSSESTVSRIRTEHFPLTLESARPSHTSQYLCASSAQGWTEAFFGQGTRLTVV.

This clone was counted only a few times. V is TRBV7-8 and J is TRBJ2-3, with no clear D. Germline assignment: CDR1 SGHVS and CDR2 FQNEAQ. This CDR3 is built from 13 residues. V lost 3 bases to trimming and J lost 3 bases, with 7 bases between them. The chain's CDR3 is CASSFLETDTQYF. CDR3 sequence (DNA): TGTGCCAGCAGCTTTCTAGAAACAGATACGCAGTATTTT.

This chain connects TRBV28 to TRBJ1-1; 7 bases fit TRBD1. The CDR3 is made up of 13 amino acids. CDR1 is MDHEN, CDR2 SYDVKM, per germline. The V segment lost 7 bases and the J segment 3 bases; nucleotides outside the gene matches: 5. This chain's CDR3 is CASMAGGHTEAFF. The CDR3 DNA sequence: TGTGCCAGCATGGCAGGGGGGCACACTGAAGCTTTCTTT.

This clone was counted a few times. CDR3 nucleotide sequence: TGTGCCAGCAGCCCACAGGGTAACCCCCTCTACGAGCAGTACTTC. It specifies CASSPQGNPLYEQYF. The V and J genes are TRBV11-2 and TRBJ2-7; D might be TRBD1 (6 bases). The CDR3 consists of 15 residues. From germline, CDR1 is SGHAT and CDR2 FQNNGV. V was cut by 5 bases and J by 3 bases, with 17 bases left in between.

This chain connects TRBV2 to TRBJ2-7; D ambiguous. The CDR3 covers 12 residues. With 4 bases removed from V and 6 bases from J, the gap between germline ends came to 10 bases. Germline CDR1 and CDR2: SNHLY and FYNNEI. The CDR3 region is CASSADSREQYF. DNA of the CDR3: TGTGCCAGCAGTGCCGATAGCCGCGAGCAGTACTTC.

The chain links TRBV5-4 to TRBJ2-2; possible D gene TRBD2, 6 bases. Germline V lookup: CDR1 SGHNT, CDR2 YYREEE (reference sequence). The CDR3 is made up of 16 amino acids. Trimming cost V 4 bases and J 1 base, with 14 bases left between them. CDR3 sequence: CASSGTGLLNTGELFF. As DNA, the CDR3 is TGTGCCAGCAGCGGGACGGGACTGCTGAACACCGGGGAGCTGTTTTTT.

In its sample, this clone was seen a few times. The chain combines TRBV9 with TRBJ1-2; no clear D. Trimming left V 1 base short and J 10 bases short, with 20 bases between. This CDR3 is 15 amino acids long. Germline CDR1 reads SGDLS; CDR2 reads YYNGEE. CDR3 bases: TGTGCCAGCAGCGTAACAGCTACCGCTTCTATGGCCTACACCTTC. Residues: CASSVTATASMAYTF.

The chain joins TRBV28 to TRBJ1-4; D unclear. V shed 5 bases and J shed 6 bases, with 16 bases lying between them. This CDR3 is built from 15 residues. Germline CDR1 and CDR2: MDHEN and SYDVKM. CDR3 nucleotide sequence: TGTGCCAGCAGTGGGAGGGCGGAGAGCGATGAAAAACTGTTTTTT. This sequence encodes CASSGRAESDEKLFF.

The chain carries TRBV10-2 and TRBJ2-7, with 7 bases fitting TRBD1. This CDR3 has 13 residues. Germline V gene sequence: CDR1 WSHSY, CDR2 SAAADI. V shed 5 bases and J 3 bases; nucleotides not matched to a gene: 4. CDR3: CASSTDRDYEQYF. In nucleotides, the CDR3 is TGCGCCAGCAGTACCGACAGGGACTACGAGCAGTACTTC.

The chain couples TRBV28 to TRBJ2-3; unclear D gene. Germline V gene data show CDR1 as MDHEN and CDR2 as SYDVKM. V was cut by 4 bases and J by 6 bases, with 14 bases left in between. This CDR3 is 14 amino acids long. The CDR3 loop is CASSYSGSWDTQYF. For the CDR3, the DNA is TGTGCCAGCAGTTATTCCGGGTCATGGGATACGCAGTATTTT.

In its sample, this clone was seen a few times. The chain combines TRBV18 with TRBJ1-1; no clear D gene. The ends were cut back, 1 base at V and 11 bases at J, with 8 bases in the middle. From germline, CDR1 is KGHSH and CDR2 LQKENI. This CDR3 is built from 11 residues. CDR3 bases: TGTGCCAGCTCACCACGGGCAGAGGCTTTCTTT. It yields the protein CASSPRAEAFF.

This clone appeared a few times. CDR3 in amino acids: CATSRDREGKNIQYF. Written as DNA, the CDR3 is TGTGCCACCAGCAGAGATAGGGAGGGCAAAAACATTCAGTACTTC. The chain is built from TRBV15 and TRBJ2-4, with TRBD2 identical over 7 bases. The germline CDR1 and CDR2 sequences are LNHNV and YYDKDF (reference sequence). V was pared by 0 bases and J by 3 bases, with 2 bases of the junction left unmatched. The CDR3 sequence is 15 residues long. The full variable domain, rest sourced from reference TRBV15 and TRBJ2-4, is DAMVIQNPRYQVTQFGKPVTLSCSQTLNHNVMYWYQQKSSQAPKLLFHYYDKDFNNEADTPDNFQSRRPNTSFCFLDIRSPGLGDTAMYLCATSRDREGKNIQYFGAGTRLSVL.

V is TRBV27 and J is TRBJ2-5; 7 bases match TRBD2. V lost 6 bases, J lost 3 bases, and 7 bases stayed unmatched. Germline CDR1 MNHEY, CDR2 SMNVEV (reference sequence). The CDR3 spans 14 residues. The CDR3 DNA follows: TGTGCCAGCAGCCCCGGACGGGGGGAAGAGACCCAGTACTTC. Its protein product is CASSPGRGEETQYF.